A single sample gave rise to the 18 T cell receptor beta chains below, sequenced in a study of shared clonotypes between healthy human individuals. Naive CD8 cells lacked CD45RO, underwent positive selection for CCR7 and left out terminally differentiated effector memory CD45RA+ cells. Method: immunoSEQ multiplex PCR; TCRdb's copy keeps in-frame clones and lacks some. The sample records about 680,000 clones, approximately 90% being singletons. The source material was naive CD8+ T cells sorted from blood. These receptors all stem from a man aged 25 to 40 in good health.

The J gene is TRBJ2-3, the V gene TRBV6-5; the match to TRBD2 covers 9 bases. The V gene end was trimmed by 6 bases and the J gene end by 0 bases; junction bases not matched to a gene: 4. Germline CDR1 reads MNHEY; CDR2 reads SVGAGI. This CDR3 is built from 15 residues. Here the CDR3 DNA reads TGTGCCAGCAGCACGACTAGCGGAAGCACAGATACGCAGTATTTT. As protein: CASSTTSGSTDTQYF.

As regards this clone: A much larger clone is a single base away; this may be a read error. The chain recombines TRBV7-3 with TRBJ2-1; a possible D gene is TRBD2 (5 bases). Trimming stripped 6 bases from V and 2 bases from J, with 11 bases between. This CDR3 is 14 amino acids long. From germline, CDR1 is SGHTA and CDR2 FQGTGA. The CDR3 nucleotides are TGTGCCAGCAGTCCCGACGGGACCTACAATGAGCAGTTCTTC. Its protein product is CASSPDGTYNEQFF. Drawing the rest from reference TRBV7-3 and TRBJ2-1, the complete variable domain is GAGVSQTPSNKVTEKGKYVELRCDPISGHTALYWYRQSLGQGPEFLIYFQGTGAADDSGLPNDRFFAVRPEGSVSTLKIQRTERGDSAVYLCASSPDGTYNEQFFGPGTRLTVL.

As for this clone: The sample holds other DNA sequences that translate to the same CDR3. The chain links TRBV27 to TRBJ2-7; TRBD2 is a possible D gene (5 bases). CDR1 is MNHEY, CDR2 SMNVEV, per germline (reference sequence). This CDR3 spans 14 amino acids. V lost 3 bases and J lost 2, with 11 bases in between. CDR3 sequence: CASSLADSTYEQYF. CDR3 coding DNA: TGTGCCAGCAGTTTGGCGGACTCTACCTACGAGCAGTACTTC.

The rearrangement joins TRBV6-5 to TRBJ1-1; D might be TRBD1 (5 bases). Germline V gene sequence: CDR1 MNHEY, CDR2 SVGAGI. Trimming stripped 6 bases from V and 7 bases from J, with 15 bases between. The CDR3 runs 13 residues. CDR3 in DNA: TGTGCCAGCAGCCGACAGACCGGTGGTGAAGCTTTCTTT. It yields the protein CASSRQTGGEAFF.

Of note for this clone: Other DNA variants within this sample encode the same CDR3. The gene calls are TRBV27 and TRBJ2-7; either TRBD1 or TRBD2 may supply D (6 bases each). The CDR3 totals 13 residues. Trimming left V 8 bases short and J 4 bases short, with 15 bases between. CDR1 and CDR2 from the germline V gene are MNHEY and SMNVEV (reference sequence). CDR3 sequence reads: CASSSGGLYEQYF. The CDR3 DNA follows: TGTGCCAGCTCCTCCGGGGGCCTTTACGAGCAGTACTTC.

The chain couples TRBV15 to TRBJ2-1; 7 nucleotides align to TRBD2. Trimming cost V 0 bases and J 6 bases; bases outside gene matches: 5. Germline V CDR1 and CDR2: LNHNV, YYDKDF (reference sequence). The CDR3 is 15 amino acids. CDR3 DNA: TGTGCCACCAGCAGAGATCTAGCGGTAGGCAATGAGCAGTTCTTC. Translated, it gives CATSRDLAVGNEQFF.

This chain joins TRBV4-1 and TRBJ2-5; D might be TRBD1 or TRBD2, each matching 5 bases. The CDR3 is made up of 17 amino acids. The germline V gene has CDR1 MGHRA and CDR2 YSYEKL. The ends were cut back, 1 base at V and 2 bases at J, with 17 bases in the middle. CDR3 amino acids: CASSQAPGPVSQETQYF. CDR3 coding DNA: TGCGCCAGCAGCCAAGCTCCGGGGCCAGTTAGTCAAGAGACCCAGTACTTC.

The V call is TRBV28, the J call TRBJ2-1, with D possibly called TRBD1 or TRBD2 (5 bases each). V was pared by 4 bases and J by 3 bases, with 19 bases between. The germline CDR1 and CDR2 sequences are MDHEN and SYDVKM. CDR3 length equals 17 residues. CDR3 amino acids: CASSSDIEGRSYNEQFF. Written as DNA, the CDR3 is TGTGCCAGCAGTTCCGACATCGAGGGACGCAGCTACAATGAGCAGTTCTTC.

The J gene is TRBJ2-4, the V gene TRBV7-2, with 11 bases fitting TRBD2. Germline lookup yields CDR1 SGHTA and CDR2 FQGNSA. The length of the CDR3 is 15 residues. With V trimmed by 4 bases and J by 9 bases, 8 bases remained unmatched. The CDR3 loop reads CASSSLAGGPSIQYF. Written as DNA, the CDR3 is TGTGCCAGCAGCTCCTTAGCGGGAGGGCCGAGCATTCAGTACTTC.

The CDR3 spells CASSWQGYEQYF. The CDR3, as DNA: TGTGCCAGCAGCTGGCAGGGTTACGAGCAGTACTTC. The J gene is TRBJ2-7, the V gene TRBV13; tentative D call: TRBD1 (5 bases). With 4 bases removed from V and 4 bases from J, the gap between germline ends came to 8 bases. The CDR3 covers 12 residues. From germline, CDR1 is PRHDT and CDR2 FYEKMQ (reference sequence).

This chain joins TRBV7-9 and TRBJ2-5; 8 nucleotides agree with TRBD1. Germline lookup yields CDR1 SEHNR and CDR2 FQNEAQ (reference sequence). The CDR3 extends over 15 amino acids. Unmatched junction bases numbered 7, after V lost 3 bases and J lost 4 bases. The CDR3 here is CASSLERGTGETQYF. The CDR3 bases are TGTGCCAGCAGCTTGGAGCGAGGGACAGGAGAGACCCAGTACTTC.

The chain uses TRBV10-3 and TRBJ2-7; TRBD2 aligns across 7 bases. With 0 bases clipped from V and 0 bases from J, the junction kept 2 bases outside the gene matches. The CDR3 is 15 residues long. Germline V gene sequence: CDR1 ENHRY, CDR2 SYGVKD. CDR3 residues: CAISESVAGSYEQYF. In DNA form, the CDR3 reads TGTGCCATCAGTGAGTCGGTAGCGGGCTCCTACGAGCAGTACTTC.

Only one count was recorded for this clone. The chain combines TRBV27 with TRBJ2-1, with 14 bases fitting TRBD2. After removal of 7 bases from V and 3 bases from J, the junction contained 5 bases not matched to a gene. Germline CDR1 and CDR2: MNHEY and SMNVEV (reference sequence). CDR3 length: 16 residues. The CDR3 nucleotides read TGTGCCAGCACCGACGGGACTAGCGGGAGCTACAATGAGCAGTTCTTC. Amino acids: CASTDGTSGSYNEQFF.

The V and J genes are TRBV27 and TRBJ1-5; TRBD1 is a possible D gene (6 bases). Germline V gene data show CDR1 as MNHEY and CDR2 as SMNVEV (reference sequence). The CDR3 runs 16 residues. The V end was cut by 3 bases, the J end by 2 bases, with 14 bases between. Here the CDR3 reads CASSFKGVSGNQPQHF. The CDR3 DNA reads TGTGCCAGCAGTTTTAAGGGGGTTAGTGGCAATCAGCCCCAGCATTTT.

The CDR3 loop reads CASNPSGGTYNEQFF. The CDR3, as DNA: TGTGCCAGCAATCCTAGCGGGGGTACCTACAATGAGCAGTTCTTC. The J gene is TRBJ2-1, the V gene TRBV27, with 10 bases fitting TRBD2. Germline V lookup: CDR1 MNHEY, CDR2 SMNVEV (reference sequence). This CDR3 is 15 amino acids long. Trimming removed 7 bases from V and 2 bases from J; junction bases left unmatched: 5.

The chain is built from TRBV28 and TRBJ2-5; D call uncertain. Germline values: CDR1 MDHEN, CDR2 SYDVKM. Trimming took 5 bases from V and 6 from J, leaving 10 bases between them. The CDR3 is 12 amino acids. This chain's CDR3 is CASSRRRQTQYF. The CDR3 DNA reads as TGTGCCAGCAGTCGTAGACGGCAGACCCAGTACTTC.

The CDR3 nucleotides are TGTGCCAGCAGTCCAGGGGTCAGCAATCAGCCCCAGCATTTT. This sequence encodes CASSPGVSNQPQHF. The chain links TRBV27 to TRBJ1-5; the D gene is possibly TRBD1 (6 bases). Per the germline V gene, CDR1 is MNHEY and CDR2 is SMNVEV (reference sequence). Trimming cost V 5 bases and J 1 base, with 9 bases left between them. The CDR3 is made up of 14 amino acids.

This rearrangement joins TRBV4-3 to TRBJ2-1; D perhaps matches TRBD2 (5 bases). The germline V gene has CDR1 LGHNA and CDR2 YSLEER. There are 15 residues in the CDR3. V was clipped by 1 base and J by 4 bases, with 11 bases between them. The CDR3: CASSQGEGEYNEQFF. CDR3 in DNA: TGCGCCAGCAGCCAAGGAGAGGGAGAGTACAATGAGCAGTTCTTC.